The 23 T cell receptor beta chains below were found in one sample sequenced in a study of blood T cell repertoires in COVID-19. Profiled with immunoSEQ multiplex PCR; TCRdb holds only in-frame clones, not every one. The table lists approximately 290,000 clones, under 90% of them singletons. Sequencing was done on a sample of peripheral blood. Source of these receptors: a woman aged 25 to 39 with COVID-19, enrolled during active disease.

The chain is built from TRBV14 and TRBJ1-3; D might be TRBD1 (6 bases). This CDR3 has 19 residues. V was cut by 0 bases and J by 2 bases, with 20 bases left in between. Germline CDR1 and CDR2: SGHDN and FVKESK. DNA for the CDR3: TGTGCCAGCAGCCAAGATCAGGGGACACTCCGCGAGGCTGGAAACACCATATATTTT. Encoded protein: CASSQDQGTLREAGNTIYF.

The J gene is TRBJ1-2, the V gene TRBV3-1 (or the pseudogene TRBV3-2); the D gene is possibly TRBD1 (5 bases). Trimming took off 4 bases at V and 3 bases at J, with 15 bases between the two ends. Per the germline V gene, CDR1 is LGHDT and CDR2 is YNNKEL (reference sequence). The CDR3 extends over 15 amino acids. The CDR3 DNA follows: TGTGCCAGCAGCCTTAAGGGGTATTCGGACTATGGCTACACCTTC. Amino acids: CASSLKGYSDYGYTF.

V usage is TRBV27 and J usage is TRBJ1-1; the D gene is possibly TRBD1 (6 bases). With 3 bases removed from V and 3 bases from J, the gap between germline ends came to 11 bases. CDR3 length: 14 amino acids. Per the germline V gene, CDR1 is MNHEY and CDR2 is SMNVEV (reference sequence). CDR3 amino acids: CASSLLGGDTEAFF. CDR3 coding DNA: TGTGCCAGCAGTTTGTTAGGGGGGGACACTGAAGCTTTCTTT.

The J gene is TRBJ2-3, the V gene TRBV24-1, with TRBD2 identical over 8 bases. Germline assignment: CDR1 KGHDR and CDR2 SFDVKD. With 2 bases clipped from V and 11 bases from J, the junction kept 2 bases outside the gene matches. This CDR3 contains 12 residues. CDR3 in amino acids: CATSDSGTRQYF. The CDR3 DNA sequence: TGTGCCACCAGTGATTCCGGGACTAGGCAGTATTTT.

This chain connects TRBV5-1 to TRBJ1-5; perhaps TRBD1 as D (6 bases). The germline gives CDR1 SGHRS, CDR2 YFSETQ. Between the trimmed V and J ends, which lost 0 bases and 7 bases, there was a span of 14 bases. The CDR3 consists of 15 residues. The CDR3: CASSLDPQGGQPQHF. CDR3 coding DNA: TGCGCCAGCAGCTTGGATCCACAGGGTGGACAGCCCCAGCATTTT.

V is TRBV29-1 and J is TRBJ2-3; 11 bases match TRBD2. Unmatched junction bases numbered 5, after V lost 3 bases and J lost 6 bases. This CDR3 has 14 amino acids. In germline, CDR1 is SQVTM, CDR2 ANQGSEA. CDR3 residues: CSVDSSGGADTQYF. The CDR3 DNA follows: TGCAGCGTTGATAGTAGCGGGGGGGCGGATACGCAGTATTTT.

The J gene is TRBJ1-6, the V gene TRBV6-5; a weak D match, TRBD1 (5 bases). This CDR3 has 14 residues. From germline, CDR1 is MNHEY and CDR2 SVGAGI. V lost 3 bases, J lost 5 bases, and 8 bases lay in between. The CDR3 sequence: CASSYQQDNSPLHF. The CDR3 DNA follows: TGTGCCAGCAGTTATCAACAGGATAATTCACCCCTCCACTTT.

The rearrangement links TRBV21-1 to TRBJ1-2. TRBV21-1 is designated a pseudogene. The CDR3 covers 14 residues. CDR3 amino acids: CASSTRRERNGYTF. DNA of the CDR3: TGTGCCAGCAGCACGCGAAGGGAGAGGAATGGCTACACCTTC.

The chain uses TRBV7-9 and TRBJ2-2; tentatively, D is TRBD1 (5 bases). Germline values: CDR1 SEHNR, CDR2 FQNEAQ (reference sequence). Deletions cut 1 base from V and 5 bases from J, with 8 bases between. This CDR3 comprises 14 residues. In DNA, the CDR3 is TGTGCCAGCAGCTTAGTATCAGGGACCGGGGAGCTGTTTTTT. Encoded protein: CASSLVSGTGELFF.

CDR3 residues: CASSSSGQGLDGYTF. The CDR3 DNA reads as TGTGCCAGCAGCTCGTCCGGACAGGGTCTTGATGGCTACACCTTC. The chain employs TRBV7-9 and TRBJ1-2; 8 bases fit TRBD1. J lost 6 bases, V lost 4 bases, and 10 bases had no gene match. CDR3 length: 15 residues. The V gene's germline CDR1 is SEHNR and CDR2 FQNEAQ (reference sequence).

This sequence joins TRBV4-1 and TRBJ1-4; 7 bases are a match to TRBD1. The CDR3 length is 18 residues. The trim removed 0 bases at V and 4 bases at J, leaving 11 bases unmatched. Per germline, CDR1 MGHRA and CDR2 YSYEKL. The CDR3 DNA reads as TGCGCCAGCAGCCAAGAAGGTGGGACAGCGCGAATTAATGAAAAACTGTTTTTT. Translating it yields CASSQEGGTARINEKLFF.

The chain employs TRBV2 and TRBJ1-4; 8 bases fit TRBD1. CDR3 length equals 14 residues. After removal of 5 bases from V and 10 bases from J, the junction contained 9 bases not matched to a gene. Per germline, CDR1 SNHLY and CDR2 FYNNEI. In DNA form, the CDR3 reads TGTGCCAGCAGTCAGACAGGGGAGGGGGGAAAACTGTTTTTT. It specifies CASSQTGEGGKLFF.

This clone was counted once. This chain joins TRBV7-9 and TRBJ2-7, with TRBD2 matching over 12 bases. The CDR3 is 16 residues long. V lost 3 bases and J lost 2; bases outside the gene matches: 5. In germline, CDR1 is SEHNR, CDR2 FQNEAQ (reference sequence). CDR3 region: CASSFSWTSGTYEQYF. The CDR3, as DNA: TGTGCCAGCAGCTTCAGTTGGACTAGCGGGACCTACGAGCAGTACTTC.

The rearrangement joins TRBV5-4 to TRBJ2-7; 9 nucleotides match TRBD2. The germline gives CDR1 SGHNT, CDR2 YYREEE (reference sequence). This CDR3 comprises 18 residues. J lost 4 bases, V lost 0 bases, and 14 bases had no gene match. CDR3 residues: CASSLGGLAGTSGYEQYF. The DNA of the CDR3 is TGTGCCAGCAGCTTGGGTGGGCTAGCGGGAACGTCCGGGTACGAGCAGTACTTC.

This chain joins TRBV19 and TRBJ2-7, with a possible D match to TRBD1 (5 bases). The CDR3 length is 15 residues. CDR1 is LNHDA and CDR2 is SQIVND in the germline V gene (reference sequence). Trimming cost V 2 bases and J 2 bases, with 13 bases left between them. This CDR3 is CASSIRGDSTYEQYF. The CDR3 region has the DNA TGTGCCAGTAGTATACGCGGAGACAGTACCTACGAGCAGTACTTC.

This clone is a singleton in its sample. The rearrangement uses TRBV10-3 and TRBJ2-7; 12 bases align to TRBD2. V gave up 0 bases and J gave up 7 bases; unmatched junction bases: 4. Per the germline V gene, CDR1 is ENHRY and CDR2 is SYGVKD. The CDR3 sequence is 15 residues long. The CDR3 reads CAISESTSGGWEQYF. The CDR3 DNA reads TGTGCCATCAGTGAGTCCACTAGCGGGGGGTGGGAGCAGTACTTC.

The V call is TRBV11-2, the J call TRBJ1-1; 7 bases fit TRBD1. The CDR3 has 12 residues. Germline-derived CDR1 and CDR2 are SGHAT and FQNNGV. The V segment lost 6 bases and the J segment 8 bases; nucleotides outside the gene matches: 6. The CDR3 DNA sequence: TGTGCCAGCAGGGAGGACAGGAAAGAAGCTTTCTTT. This gives the protein CASREDRKEAFF.

The chain has TRBV5-1 and TRBJ1-4, with unresolved D. The germline V gene encodes CDR1 SGHRS and CDR2 YFSETQ. The CDR3 has 13 residues. V shed 2 bases and J shed 3 bases, with 5 bases lying between them. The CDR3: CASSFQSNEKLFF. The CDR3 DNA is TGCGCCAGCAGCTTCCAGTCTAATGAAAAACTGTTTTTT.

This clone has just one count. V is TRBV2 and J is TRBJ2-3; D may be TRBD1 (6 bases). The germline V gene encodes CDR1 SNHLY and CDR2 FYNNEI. V was shortened by 7 bases and J by 4 bases, with 15 bases between the two germline ends. The CDR3 covers 14 residues. The CDR3 DNA follows: TGTGCCAGCAATGCAGGGGTTCTGGCAGATACGCAGTATTTT. Translating it yields CASNAGVLADTQYF.

This sequence joins TRBV13 and TRBJ1-1, with a possible D match to TRBD1 (5 bases). The CDR3 length is 15 residues. Per germline, CDR1 PRHDT and CDR2 FYEKMQ (reference sequence). Trimming stripped 1 base from V and 5 bases from J, with 14 bases between. CDR3: CASSLDWQGGTEAFF. The CDR3 coding sequence is TGTGCCAGCAGCTTAGATTGGCAGGGAGGGACTGAAGCTTTCTTT.

CDR3 protein: CASSPESLYTYNEQFF. The CDR3 DNA sequence: TGTGCCAGCTCACCCGAGAGTCTCTATACCTACAATGAGCAGTTCTTC. The J gene is TRBJ2-1, the V gene TRBV18; no reliable D call. There are 16 residues in the CDR3. Germline CDR1 KGHSH, CDR2 LQKENI. V gave up 3 bases and J gave up 2 bases, with 14 bases separating them. The complete variable domain, with remaining parts taken from reference TRBV18 and TRBJ2-1, reads NAGVMQNPRHLVRRRGQEARLRCSPMKGHSHVYWYRQLPEEGLKFMVYLQKENIIDESGMPKERFSAEFPKEGPSILRIQQVVRGDSAAYFCASSPESLYTYNEQFFGPGTRLTVL.

This clone was counted a few times. V is TRBV28 and J is TRBJ1-2, with 7 bases identical to TRBD1. Germline V gene data show CDR1 as MDHEN and CDR2 as SYDVKM. The CDR3 spans 19 residues. Trimming removed 4 bases from V and 8 bases from J; junction bases left unmatched: 25. DNA for the CDR3: TGTGCCAGCAGTTCCCCCCAGACAGGGACGATGAATCGGCCGGGGGGCTACACCTTC. Translation gives CASSSPQTGTMNRPGGYTF.

This chain joins TRBV27 and TRBJ2-1; 8 positions agree with TRBD1. Germline V gene lookup returns CDR1 MNHEY and CDR2 SMNVEV (reference sequence). This CDR3 is 13 amino acids long. The V gene end was trimmed by 6 bases and the J gene end by 9 bases; junction bases not matched to a gene: 7. The chain's CDR3 is CASRPQGAFEQFF. The CDR3 region has the DNA TGTGCCAGCAGACCTCAGGGGGCGTTTGAGCAGTTCTTC.